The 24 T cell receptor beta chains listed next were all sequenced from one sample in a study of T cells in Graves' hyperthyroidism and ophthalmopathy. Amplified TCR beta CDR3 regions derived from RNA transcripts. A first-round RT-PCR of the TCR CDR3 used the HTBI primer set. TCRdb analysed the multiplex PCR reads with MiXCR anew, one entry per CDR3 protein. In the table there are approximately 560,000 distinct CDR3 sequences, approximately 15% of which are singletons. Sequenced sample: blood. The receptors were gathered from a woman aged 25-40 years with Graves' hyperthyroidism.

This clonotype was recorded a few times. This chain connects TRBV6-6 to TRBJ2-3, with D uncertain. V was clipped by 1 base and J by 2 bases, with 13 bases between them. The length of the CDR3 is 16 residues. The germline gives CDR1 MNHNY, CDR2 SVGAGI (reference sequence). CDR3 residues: CASSYLEVRATDTQYF. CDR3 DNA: TGTGCCAGCAGTTACTTAGAAGTTAGGGCCACAGATACGCAGTATTTT.

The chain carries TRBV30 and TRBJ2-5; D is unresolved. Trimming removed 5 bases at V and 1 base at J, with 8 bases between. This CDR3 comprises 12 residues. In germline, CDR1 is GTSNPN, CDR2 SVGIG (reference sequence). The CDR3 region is CAWWAAQETQYF. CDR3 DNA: TGTGCCTGGTGGGCAGCCCAAGAGACCCAGTACTTC. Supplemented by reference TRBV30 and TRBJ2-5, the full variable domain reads SQTIHQWPATLVQPVGSPLSLECTVEGTSNPNLYWYRQAAGRGLQLLFYSVGIGQISSEVPQNLSASRPQDRQFILSSKKLLLSDSGFYLCAWWAAQETQYFGPGTRLLVL.

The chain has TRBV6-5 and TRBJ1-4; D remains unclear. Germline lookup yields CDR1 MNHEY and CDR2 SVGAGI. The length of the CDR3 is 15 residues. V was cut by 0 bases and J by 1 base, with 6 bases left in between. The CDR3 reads CASSYSRGTNEKLFF. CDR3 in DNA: TGTGCCAGCAGTTACTCGCGGGGAACTAATGAAAAACTGTTTTTT.

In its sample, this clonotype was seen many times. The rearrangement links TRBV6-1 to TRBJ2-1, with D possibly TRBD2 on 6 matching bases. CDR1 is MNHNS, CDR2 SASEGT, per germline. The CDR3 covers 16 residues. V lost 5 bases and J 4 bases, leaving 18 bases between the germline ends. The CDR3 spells CASSYAPDYGYNEQFF. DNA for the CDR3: TGTGCCAGCAGTTACGCCCCGGACTATGGGTACAATGAGCAGTTCTTC.

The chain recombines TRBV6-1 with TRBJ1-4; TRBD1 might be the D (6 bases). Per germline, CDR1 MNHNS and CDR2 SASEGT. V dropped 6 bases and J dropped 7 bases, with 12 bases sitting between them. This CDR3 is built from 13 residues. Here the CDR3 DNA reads TGTGCCAGCAGACAGGGTTTCGGTGAAAAACTGTTTTTT. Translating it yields CASRQGFGEKLFF.

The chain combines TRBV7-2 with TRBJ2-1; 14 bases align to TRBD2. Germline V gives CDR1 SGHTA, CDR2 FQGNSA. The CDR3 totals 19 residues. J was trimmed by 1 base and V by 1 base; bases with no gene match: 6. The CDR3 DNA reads TGTGCCAGCAGCTTAGTGGGACTAGCGGGAGTTCCGTCCTACAATGAGCAGTTCTTC. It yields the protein CASSLVGLAGVPSYNEQFF.

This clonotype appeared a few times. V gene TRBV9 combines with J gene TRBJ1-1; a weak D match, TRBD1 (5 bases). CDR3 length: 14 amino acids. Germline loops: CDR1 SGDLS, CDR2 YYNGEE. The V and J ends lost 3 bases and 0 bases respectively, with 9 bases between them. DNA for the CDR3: TGTGCCAGCAGCGCGGGGGTTATGAACACTGAAGCTTTCTTT. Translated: CASSAGVMNTEAFF.

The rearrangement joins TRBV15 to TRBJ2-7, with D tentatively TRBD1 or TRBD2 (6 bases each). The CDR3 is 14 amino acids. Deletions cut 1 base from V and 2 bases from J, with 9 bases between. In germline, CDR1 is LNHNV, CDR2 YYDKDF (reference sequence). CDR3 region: CATSRGGGTYEQYF. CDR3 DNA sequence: TGTGCCACCAGCAGAGGAGGGGGGACCTACGAGCAGTACTTC.

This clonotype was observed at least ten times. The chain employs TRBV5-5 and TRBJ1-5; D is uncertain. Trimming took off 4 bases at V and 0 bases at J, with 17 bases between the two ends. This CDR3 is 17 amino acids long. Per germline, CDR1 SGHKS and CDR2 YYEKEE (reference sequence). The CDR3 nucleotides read TGTGCCAGCAGCGGAGGCAGTGGAAGCTATAGCAATCAGCCCCAGCATTTT. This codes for CASSGGSGSYSNQPQHF.

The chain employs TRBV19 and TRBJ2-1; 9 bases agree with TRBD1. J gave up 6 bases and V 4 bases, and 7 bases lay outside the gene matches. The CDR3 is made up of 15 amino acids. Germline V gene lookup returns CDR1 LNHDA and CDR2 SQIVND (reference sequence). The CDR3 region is CASSNRDRAPNEQFF. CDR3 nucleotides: TGTGCCAGTAGTAACCGGGACAGGGCCCCCAATGAGCAGTTCTTC.

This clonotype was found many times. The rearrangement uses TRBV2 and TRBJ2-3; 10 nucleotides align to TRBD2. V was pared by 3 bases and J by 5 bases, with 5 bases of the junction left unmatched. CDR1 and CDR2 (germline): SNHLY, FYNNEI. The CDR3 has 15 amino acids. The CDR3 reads CASSDPAGGIDTQYF. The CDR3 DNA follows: TGTGCCAGCAGTGACCCAGCGGGAGGGATAGATACGCAGTATTTT.

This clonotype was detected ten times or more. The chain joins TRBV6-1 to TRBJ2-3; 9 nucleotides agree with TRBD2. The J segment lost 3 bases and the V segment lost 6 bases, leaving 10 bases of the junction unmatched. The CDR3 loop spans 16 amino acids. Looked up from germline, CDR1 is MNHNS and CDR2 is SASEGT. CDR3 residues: CASRLLAGSATDTQYF. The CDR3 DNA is TGTGCCAGCAGACTCCTAGCGGGAAGCGCAACAGATACGCAGTATTTT.

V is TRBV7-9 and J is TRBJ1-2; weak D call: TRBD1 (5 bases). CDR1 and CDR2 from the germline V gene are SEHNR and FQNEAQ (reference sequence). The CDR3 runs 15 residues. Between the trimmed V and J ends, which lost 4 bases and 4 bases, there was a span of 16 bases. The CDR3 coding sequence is TGTGCCAGCAGCTCCGGGACGCAGGGTTCCTATGGCTACACCTTC. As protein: CASSSGTQGSYGYTF.

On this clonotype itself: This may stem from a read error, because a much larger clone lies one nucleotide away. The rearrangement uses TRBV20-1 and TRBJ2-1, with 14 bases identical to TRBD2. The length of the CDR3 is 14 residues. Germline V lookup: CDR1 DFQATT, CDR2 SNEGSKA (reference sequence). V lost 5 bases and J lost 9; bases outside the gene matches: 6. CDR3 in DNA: TGCAGTGCTCAGGGGACTAGCGGGAGTAGTGAGCAGTTCTTC. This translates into CSAQGTSGSSEQFF.

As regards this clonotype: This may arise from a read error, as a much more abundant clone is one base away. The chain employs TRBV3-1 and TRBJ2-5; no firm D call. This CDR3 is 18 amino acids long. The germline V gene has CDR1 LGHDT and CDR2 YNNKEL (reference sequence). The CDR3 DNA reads TGTGCCAGCAGCCAAGAGCCTTCCTGGCGGACGTACCAAGGGACCCAGTACTTC. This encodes CASSQEPSWRTYQGTQYF.

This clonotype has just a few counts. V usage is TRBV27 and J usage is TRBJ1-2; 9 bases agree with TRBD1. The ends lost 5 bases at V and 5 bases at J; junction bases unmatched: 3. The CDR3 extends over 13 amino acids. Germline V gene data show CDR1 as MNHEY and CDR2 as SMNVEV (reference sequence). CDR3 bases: TGTGCCAGCAGTACTGGACAGGGGTATGGCTACACCTTC. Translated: CASSTGQGYGYTF.

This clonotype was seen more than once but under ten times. CDR3 DNA sequence: TGTGCCAGTAGTATAAGCGACAGGGGGCAGCCTGAAGCTTTCTTT. Protein: CASSISDRGQPEAFF. This rearrangement joins TRBV19 to TRBJ1-1, with 10 bases aligning to TRBD1. V lost 2 bases to trimming and J lost 6 bases; unmatched junction nucleotides: 6. The germline gives CDR1 LNHDA, CDR2 SQIVND (reference sequence). The CDR3 loop spans 15 amino acids.

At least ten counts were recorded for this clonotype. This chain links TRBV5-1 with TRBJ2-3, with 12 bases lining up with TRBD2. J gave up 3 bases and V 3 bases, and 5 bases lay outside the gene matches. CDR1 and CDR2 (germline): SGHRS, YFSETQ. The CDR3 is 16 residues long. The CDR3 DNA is TGCGCCAGCAGCTGGACTAGCGGGACGGTTACAGATACGCAGTATTTT. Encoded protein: CASSWTSGTVTDTQYF. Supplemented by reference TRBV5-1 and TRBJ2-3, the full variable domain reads KAGVTQTPRYLIKTRGQQVTLSCSPISGHRSVSWYQQTPGQGLQFLFEYFSETQRNKGNFPGRFSGRQFSNSRSEMNVSTLELGDSALYLCASSWTSGTVTDTQYFGPGTRLTVL.

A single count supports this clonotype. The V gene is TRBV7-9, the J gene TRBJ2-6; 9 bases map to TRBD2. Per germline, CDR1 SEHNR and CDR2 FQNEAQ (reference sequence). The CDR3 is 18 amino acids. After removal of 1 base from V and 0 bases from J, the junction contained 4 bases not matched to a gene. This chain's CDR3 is CASSLVTSGHSGANVLTF. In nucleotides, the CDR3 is TGTGCCAGCAGCTTAGTCACTAGCGGGCACTCTGGGGCCAACGTCCTGACTTTC.

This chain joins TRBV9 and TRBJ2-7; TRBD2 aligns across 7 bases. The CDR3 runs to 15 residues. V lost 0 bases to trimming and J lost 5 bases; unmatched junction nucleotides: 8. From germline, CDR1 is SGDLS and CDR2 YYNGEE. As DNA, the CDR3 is TGTGCCAGCAGCGTAGATGGGGAGGGGATCAACGAGCAGTACTTC. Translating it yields CASSVDGEGINEQYF.

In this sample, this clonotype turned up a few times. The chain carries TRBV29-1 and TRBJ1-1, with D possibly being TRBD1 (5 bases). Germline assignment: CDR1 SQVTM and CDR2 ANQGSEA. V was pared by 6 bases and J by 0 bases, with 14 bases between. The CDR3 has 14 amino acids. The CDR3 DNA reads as TGCAGCGTACTACGAGACAGACTGAACACTGAAGCTTTCTTT. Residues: CSVLRDRLNTEAFF.

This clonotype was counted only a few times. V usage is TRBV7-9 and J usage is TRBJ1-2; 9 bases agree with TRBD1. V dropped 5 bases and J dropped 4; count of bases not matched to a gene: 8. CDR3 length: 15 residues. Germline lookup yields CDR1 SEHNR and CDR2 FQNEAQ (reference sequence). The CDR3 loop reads CASSSRDRVVYGYTF. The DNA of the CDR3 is TGTGCCAGCAGCAGCCGGGACAGGGTAGTCTATGGCTACACCTTC.

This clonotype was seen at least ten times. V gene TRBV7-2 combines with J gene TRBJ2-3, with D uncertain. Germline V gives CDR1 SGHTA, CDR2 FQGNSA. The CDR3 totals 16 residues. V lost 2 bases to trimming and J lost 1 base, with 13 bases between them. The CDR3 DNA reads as TGTGCCAGCAGCTTACTGGCCCCTGGGGGCACAGATACGCAGTATTTT. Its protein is CASSLLAPGGTDTQYF.

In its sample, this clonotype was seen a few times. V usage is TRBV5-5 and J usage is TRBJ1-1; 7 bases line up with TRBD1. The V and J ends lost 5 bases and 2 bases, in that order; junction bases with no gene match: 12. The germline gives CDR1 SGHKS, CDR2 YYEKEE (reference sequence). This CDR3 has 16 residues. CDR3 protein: CASSQDNRGGNTEAFF. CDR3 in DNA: TGTGCCAGCAGTCAAGACAACAGGGGCGGAAACACTGAAGCTTTCTTT.